This entry features one T cell receptor (beta chain) sequence. The assay was immunoSEQ multiplex PCR, and TCRdb's table has in-frame clones only and misses some. The repertoire holds around 26,000 clones, with 82% as singletons. This specimen belongs to a study of PD-L1 blockade in urothelial cancer. Looking at the study overall: Analyses used blood from 3 weeks (second dose) and 6 weeks after treatment start.

Time point here: peripheral blood 6 weeks after treatment start. Source: PBMCs, taken around atezolizumab (anti-PD-L1) treatment. This TCR derives from a man in his 70s with urothelial cancer.

The CDR3 region is CAWGTGGAREQYF. The CDR3 nucleotides read TGTGCCTGGGGGACAGGGGGCGCTCGCGAGCAGTACTTC. The J gene is TRBJ2-7, the V gene TRBV30; the match to TRBD1 covers 12 bases. Germline-derived CDR1 and CDR2 are GTSNPN and SVGIG (reference sequence). The CDR3 is 13 amino acids. V shed 5 bases and J 6 bases; nucleotides not matched to a gene: 5.